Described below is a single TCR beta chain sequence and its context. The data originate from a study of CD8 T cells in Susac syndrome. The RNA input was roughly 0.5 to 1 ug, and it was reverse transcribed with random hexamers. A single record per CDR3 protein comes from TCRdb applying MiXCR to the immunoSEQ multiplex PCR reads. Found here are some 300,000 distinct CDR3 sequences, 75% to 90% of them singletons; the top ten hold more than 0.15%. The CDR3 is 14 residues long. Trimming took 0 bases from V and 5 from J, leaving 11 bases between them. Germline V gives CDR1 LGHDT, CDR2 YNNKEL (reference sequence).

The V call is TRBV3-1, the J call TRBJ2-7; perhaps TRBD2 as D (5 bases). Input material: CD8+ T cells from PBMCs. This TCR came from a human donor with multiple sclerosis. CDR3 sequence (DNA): TGTGCCAGCAGCCAAGAGAGGGTGGGGAACGAGCAGTACTTC. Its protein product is CASSQERVGNEQYF.